This TCR beta chain was identified in a study of T-cell reconstitution after alpha-beta-depleted transplantation in children. The CDR3 spans 14 residues. Deletions cut 5 bases from V and 4 bases from J, with 12 bases between. Germline V gene data show CDR1 as SGHVS and CDR2 as FNYEAQ. Using unique molecular identifiers, the investigators prepared the TCRbeta library. TCRdb redid the calling of the PCR reads with MiXCR, one entry per CDR3 protein. The sample holds around 250,000 distinct CDR3 sequences, more than 9% seen once. The TCR comes from a human donor who donated a stem cell graft to a child with SCID. Sample: PBMCs from the stem cell graft donor, taken from the stem cell graft. The J gene is TRBJ1-5, the V gene TRBV7-6; D ambiguous. The CDR3 DNA is TGTGCCAGCAGCCTACCCGGAGAGAATCAGCCCCAGCATTTT. It specifies CASSLPGENQPQHF.